Below, 12 T cell receptor beta chains from the same sample are listed, as sequenced in a study of tumour-infiltrating T cells in Burkitt lymphoma. Assay: immunoSEQ multiplex PCR; the TCRdb copy retains only in-frame clones and omits some. The data show around 17,000 clones, with just under 80% seen just once and less than 2.5% held by the top ten. What was sequenced was tumor tissue. These receptors all stem from a human donor with diffuse large B-cell lymphoma.

The chain uses TRBV11-2 and TRBJ2-3; 12 bases match TRBD2. This CDR3 region has 17 residues. Germline CDR1 and CDR2: SGHAT and FQNNGV. Trimming removed 1 base from V and 1 base from J; junction bases left unmatched: 3. CDR3 DNA: TGTGCCAGCAGCTTAGGCAGGACTAGCGGGGGCACAGATACGCAGTATTTT. Its protein product is CASSLGRTSGGTDTQYF.

This rearrangement joins TRBV7-9 to TRBJ1-4; D unresolved. Trimming left V 1 base short and J 0 bases short, with 9 bases between. Germline assignment: CDR1 SEHNR and CDR2 FQNEAQ (reference sequence). The CDR3 totals 16 residues. In nucleotides, the CDR3 is TGTGCCAGCAGCTTAGGGAGGGAACCAACTAATGAAAAACTGTTTTTT. Protein sequence: CASSLGREPTNEKLFF. Together with reference TRBV7-9 and TRBJ1-4, the CDR3 gives the full variable domain: DTGVSQNPRHKITKRGQNVTFRCDPISEHNRLYWYRQTLGQGPEFLTYFQNEAQLEKSRLLSDRFSAERPKGSFSTLEIQRTEQGDSAMYLCASSLGREPTNEKLFFGSGTQLSVL.

This clone has more than one count but fewer than ten. The chain is built from TRBV6-5 and TRBJ1-1; weak D call: TRBD1 (5 bases). Deletions cut 6 bases from V and 0 bases from J, with 11 bases between. The CDR3 is made up of 14 amino acids. CDR1 MNHEY and CDR2 SVGAGI come from the germline V gene. The CDR3 region has the DNA TGTGCCAGCAGGACAGTTCCCATGAACACTGAAGCTTTCTTT. This translates into CASRTVPMNTEAFF.

This clone has only one observation. The V and J genes are TRBV10-3 and TRBJ2-7, with 7 nucleotides matching TRBD1. The CDR3 consists of 13 residues. Germline V gene lookup returns CDR1 ENHRY and CDR2 SYGVKD. Trimming cost V 4 bases and J 5 bases; bases outside gene matches: 5. CDR3: CAISGQGANEQYF. CDR3 DNA: TGTGCCATCAGTGGACAGGGAGCCAACGAGCAGTACTTC.

The rearrangement uses TRBV19 and TRBJ2-1; D unclear. Germline V gives CDR1 LNHDA, CDR2 SQIVND (reference sequence). Trimming shortened V by 2 bases and J by 0 bases, and 8 bases separated the two germline ends. The CDR3 consists of 15 residues. The CDR3 DNA reads TGTGCCAGTAGTATAACAAGTCCCTCCTACAATGAGCAGTTCTTC. It yields the protein CASSITSPSYNEQFF.

The chain uses TRBV7-2 and TRBJ1-1; D not resolved. The V gene's germline CDR1 is SGHTA and CDR2 FQGNSA. V gave up 4 bases and J gave up 1 base, with 10 bases separating them. CDR3 length equals 14 residues. The CDR3 nucleotides are TGTGCCAGCAGCTACCCCACAGCGAACACTGAAGCTTTCTTT. Translated, it gives CASSYPTANTEAFF.

The chain carries TRBV27 and TRBJ2-7; 9 nucleotides line up with TRBD1. The germline gives CDR1 MNHEY, CDR2 SMNVEV (reference sequence). With V trimmed by 0 bases and J by 6 bases, 9 bases remained unmatched. This CDR3 has 16 residues. The CDR3 nucleotides are TGTGCCAGCAGTTTATCGTTTAGGACAGGGGCAACCGAGCAGTACTTC. This encodes CASSLSFRTGATEQYF.

The gene calls are TRBV4-1 and TRBJ1-1; D is perhaps TRBD1 (5 bases). The CDR3 is 15 residues long. V was clipped by 6 bases and J by 1 base, with 15 bases between them. Germline CDR1 and CDR2: MGHRA and YSYEKL. The CDR3 DNA is TGCGCCAGCAGTCAGGTGGGGGACCCGAACACTGAAGCTTTCTTT. Its translation is CASSQVGDPNTEAFF.

This chain uses TRBV5-8 with TRBJ2-7; 7 nucleotides align to TRBD2. V dropped 0 bases and J dropped 3; count of bases not matched to a gene: 6. This CDR3 is built from 15 residues. Looked up from germline, CDR1 is SGHTS and CDR2 is YDEGEE. The CDR3 DNA reads as TGTGCCAGCAGCTTGGCCGGGGGGTTGGGCTACGAGCAGTACTTC. As protein: CASSLAGGLGYEQYF.

In this sample, this clone turned up once. The genes are TRBV4-1 and TRBJ2-1; 8 bases line up with TRBD2. The CDR3 extends over 15 amino acids. Trimming cost V 0 bases and J 9 bases; bases outside gene matches: 7. Germline lookup yields CDR1 MGHRA and CDR2 YSYEKL. The DNA of the CDR3 is TGCGCCAGCAGCCAAGATATCGGGGGGGCACGTGAGCAGTTCTTC. Its protein is CASSQDIGGAREQFF.

The chain carries TRBV6-1 and TRBJ1-2, with TRBD1 as a possible D gene (5 bases). The V gene lost 4 bases and the J gene lost 8 bases, with 23 bases spanning the gap. Germline CDR1 MNHNS, CDR2 SASEGT. This CDR3 is 16 amino acids long. CDR3 residues: CASSAGQGLRKGGYTF. The CDR3 nucleotides read TGTGCCAGCAGTGCGGGGCAGGGCCTTAGAAAGGGAGGCTACACCTTC.

The chain has TRBV29-1 and TRBJ2-5, with 7 bases fitting TRBD1. CDR1 is SQVTM, CDR2 ANQGSEA, per germline. J was trimmed by 4 bases and V by 3 bases; bases with no gene match: 8. This CDR3 is built from 14 residues. CDR3 amino acids: CSVDKSGGRETQYF. The CDR3 DNA reads as TGCAGCGTTGATAAGTCAGGGGGTAGAGAGACCCAGTACTTC.